Below are 20 T cell receptor beta chains sequenced from a single sample in a study of identical twins. MiXCR was run by TCRdb on the 5' RACE reads, yielding one entry per CDR3 protein. Among approximately 1.8 million distinct CDR3 sequences listed, roughly a third were seen once. The sample comprised cord blood. The receptor set was obtained from a newborn girl in good health.

This chain connects TRBV7-2 to TRBJ2-5; a possible D gene is TRBD1 (6 bases). Trimming took 5 bases from V and 4 from J, leaving 23 bases between them. Per the germline V gene, CDR1 is SGHTA and CDR2 is FQGNSA. The CDR3 extends over 17 amino acids. The CDR3 DNA follows: TGTACCAGCAGCATTATAGGGGTAAAGGACAGCGGAGAGACCCAGTACTTC. Translated, it gives CTSSIIGVKDSGETQYF.

This clonotype was found a few times. The chain combines TRBV28 with TRBJ2-7; possible D gene TRBD2, 5 bases. This CDR3 is built from 16 residues. Trimming took 4 bases from V and 2 from J, leaving 18 bases between them. The germline gives CDR1 MDHEN, CDR2 SYDVKM. The CDR3 here is CASSYLALADTYEQYF. CDR3 sequence (DNA): TGTGCCAGCAGTTATCTCGCCCTAGCAGATACCTACGAGCAGTACTTC.

The chain is built from TRBV12-5 and TRBJ2-3; no clear D gene. Trimming shortened V by 9 bases and J by 4 bases, and 17 bases separated the two germline ends. The germline V gene has CDR1 LGHNT and CDR2 FRNRAP. CDR3 length: 14 residues. CDR3 sequence reads: CARAIGAPPDTQYF. The CDR3 DNA sequence: TGTGCTAGAGCCATTGGTGCCCCCCCAGATACGCAGTATTTT. Complete variable domain (other parts from reference TRBV12-5 and TRBJ2-3): DARVTQTPRHKVTEMGQEVTMRCQPILGHNTVFWYRQTMMQGLELLAYFRNRAPLDDSGMPKDRFSAEMPDATLATLKIQPSEPRDSAVYFCARAIGAPPDTQYFGPGTRLTVL.

The chain couples TRBV27 to TRBJ2-4; possibly TRBD1 or TRBD2 for D (5 bases each). Judging by the DNA end, TRBJ2-7 fits better; the J call may be wrong. CDR1 is MNHEY, CDR2 SMNVEV, per germline (reference sequence). The CDR3 has 12 residues. The CDR3 is CASSFTRGEQYF. In nucleotides, the CDR3 is TGTGCCAGCAGTTTTACGAGGGGCGAGCAGTACTTC.

The chain combines TRBV20-1 with TRBJ2-7; possible D gene TRBD1, 6 bases. The CDR3 loop spans 14 amino acids. Trimming shortened V by 6 bases and J by 6 bases, and 21 bases separated the two germline ends. Germline V CDR1 and CDR2: DFQATT, SNEGSKA (reference sequence). The CDR3 region has the DNA TGCAGTGCCCACGCCATGATCCTACAGGGCGAGCAGTACTTC. Translated, it gives CSAHAMILQGEQYF.

This chain links TRBV3-1 with TRBJ2-3; TRBD2 matches at 14 bases. J gave up 7 bases and V 4 bases, and 10 bases lay outside the gene matches. Germline lookup yields CDR1 LGHDT and CDR2 YNNKEL (reference sequence). This CDR3 spans 17 amino acids. CDR3 loop: CASSPNLGLAGANTQYF. For the CDR3, the DNA is TGTGCCAGCAGCCCAAATCTGGGACTAGCGGGAGCTAATACGCAGTATTTT.

This clonotype was recorded a few times. CDR3 residues: CASSFRGQLMGNQPQHF. For the CDR3, the DNA is TGTGCCAGCAGTTTCCGGGGTCAACTCATGGGCAATCAGCCCCAGCATTTT. The chain is built from TRBV27 and TRBJ1-5; D remains ambiguous. V was clipped by 3 bases and J by 2 bases, with 17 bases between them. The germline CDR1 and CDR2 sequences are MNHEY and SMNVEV (reference sequence). This CDR3 has 17 residues.

The rearrangement joins TRBV3-1 to TRBJ1-2; D is undetermined. This CDR3 is 14 amino acids long. Trimming cost V 4 bases and J 4 bases, with 13 bases left between them. Per germline, CDR1 LGHDT and CDR2 YNNKEL (reference sequence). The CDR3 region has the DNA TGTGCCAGCAGCCCCGAGTGGGAGGGCTATGGCTACACCTTC. As protein: CASSPEWEGYGYTF. The full variable domain, rest sourced from reference TRBV3-1 and TRBJ1-2, is DTAVSQTPKYLVTQMGNDKSIKCEQNLGHDTMYWYKQDSKKFLKIMFSYNNKELIINETVPNRFSPKSPDKAHLNLHINSLELGDSAVYFCASSPEWEGYGYTFGSGTRLTVV.

The chain combines TRBV7-9 with TRBJ2-3; D is uncertain. V gave up 1 base and J gave up 4 bases, with 9 bases separating them. The CDR3 length is 14 residues. Germline-derived CDR1 and CDR2 are SEHNR and FQNEAQ (reference sequence). CDR3 sequence (DNA): TGTGCCAGCAGCTTAGGTCTCGAGTCAGATACGCAGTATTTT. This sequence encodes CASSLGLESDTQYF.

This clonotype was picked up a small number of times. V gene TRBV18 combines with J gene TRBJ2-7, with TRBD2 identical over 9 bases. The CDR3 sequence is 17 residues long. CDR1 KGHSH and CDR2 LQKENI come from the germline V gene. The V and J ends lost 1 base and 6 bases, in that order; junction bases with no gene match: 13. This CDR3 reads CASSPQRLAVSSGEQYF. The CDR3 DNA is TGTGCCAGCTCACCACAAAGACTAGCGGTGAGTTCGGGCGAGCAGTACTTC.

This chain connects TRBV7-2 to TRBJ2-1; possible D gene TRBD2, 6 bases. The ends were cut back, 1 base at V and 0 bases at J, with 10 bases in the middle. This CDR3 spans 16 amino acids. The germline V gene has CDR1 SGHTA and CDR2 FQGNSA. CDR3 loop: CASSLVWGVSYNEQFF. For the CDR3, the DNA is TGTGCCAGCAGCTTAGTGTGGGGGGTCTCCTACAATGAGCAGTTCTTC.

The rearrangement uses TRBV4-1 and TRBJ2-2; 7 bases fit TRBD1. The CDR3 sequence is 15 residues long. Trimming removed 1 base from V and 6 bases from J; junction bases left unmatched: 5. Germline V lookup: CDR1 MGHRA, CDR2 YSYEKL. The CDR3 protein is CASSQVKQGAGELFF. For the CDR3, the DNA is TGCGCCAGCAGCCAAGTTAAGCAGGGGGCCGGGGAGCTGTTTTTT.

A few counts support this clonotype. This chain connects TRBV12-3 or TRBV12-4 to TRBJ2-5; 11 positions agree with TRBD1. Trimming took 6 bases from V and 5 from J; bases not matched to a gene: 14. The CDR3 runs 17 residues. The CDR3 loop reads CASRTGTGGSYEETQYF. The CDR3 nucleotides read TGTGCCAGCAGGACCGGGACAGGGGGGTCGTACGAGGAGACCCAGTACTTC.

The rearrangement links TRBV12-3 or TRBV12-4 to TRBJ1-4; TRBD1 is a possible D gene (5 bases). Trimming pared 6 bases from V and 7 bases from J, leaving 18 bases between. The CDR3 sequence is 15 residues long. The CDR3 nucleotides read TGTGCCAGCAGCCCCCTGGGGGACGGTAGTGAAAAACTGTTTTTT. Residues: CASSPLGDGSEKLFF.

This clonotype was recorded many times. This chain uses TRBV29-1 with TRBJ1-2, with 9 bases matching TRBD1. V lost 6 bases to trimming and J lost 5 bases; unmatched junction nucleotides: 7. Germline V gene sequence: CDR1 SQVTM, CDR2 ANQGSEA. The CDR3 totals 13 residues. The CDR3, as DNA: TGCAGCGTAGAAAACAGGGGGCGATATGGCTACACCTTC. This sequence encodes CSVENRGRYGYTF.

This clonotype was picked up a small number of times. The genes are TRBV3-1 and TRBJ2-1; 11 bases match TRBD2. V trimming: 3 bases; J trimming: 5 bases; junction bases outside the gene matches: 6. The CDR3 has 16 amino acids. Per germline, CDR1 LGHDT and CDR2 YNNKEL (reference sequence). In DNA, the CDR3 is TGTGCCAGCAGCCACCCCTTAGCGGGAGGGAACAATGAGCAGTTCTTC. Translating it yields CASSHPLAGGNNEQFF.

The CDR3 DNA follows: TGCGCCAGCAGCTTGATAGCGCTAGCGGGACAAGAGACCCAGTACTTC. Its protein is CASSLIALAGQETQYF. The chain joins TRBV5-1 to TRBJ2-5; 9 bases line up with TRBD2. Germline CDR1 reads SGHRS; CDR2 reads YFSETQ. Unmatched junction bases numbered 6, after V lost 1 base and J lost 2 bases. The CDR3 is 16 residues long.

This chain links TRBV20-1 with TRBJ2-7; D might be TRBD2 (6 bases). Germline V gives CDR1 DFQATT, CDR2 SNEGSKA (reference sequence). The CDR3 runs 14 residues. Between the trimmed V and J ends, which lost 3 bases and 2 bases, there was a span of 14 bases. The CDR3 loop reads CSASSGTHTYEQYF. CDR3 DNA sequence: TGCAGTGCTAGTTCGGGGACTCACACCTACGAGCAGTACTTC.

This chain uses TRBV7-2 with TRBJ1-5, with unresolved D. The CDR3 extends over 15 amino acids. Germline CDR1 and CDR2: SGHTA and FQGNSA. Between the trimmed V and J ends, which lost 1 base and 0 bases, there was a span of 7 bases. In DNA, the CDR3 is TGTGCCAGCAGCTTAGAAATCCATAGCAATCAGCCCCAGCATTTT. It encodes CASSLEIHSNQPQHF.

CDR3 amino acids: CASSVRGWSVAGSVKQYF. The CDR3 DNA reads as TGTGCCAGCAGCGTCAGAGGGTGGTCGGTAGCGGGGTCCGTGAAGCAGTACTTC. The genes are TRBV7-9 and TRBJ2-7; 8 bases align to TRBD2. The CDR3 has 18 amino acids. After removal of 5 bases from V and 8 bases from J, the junction contained 23 bases not matched to a gene. Per the germline V gene, CDR1 is SEHNR and CDR2 is FQNEAQ (reference sequence).